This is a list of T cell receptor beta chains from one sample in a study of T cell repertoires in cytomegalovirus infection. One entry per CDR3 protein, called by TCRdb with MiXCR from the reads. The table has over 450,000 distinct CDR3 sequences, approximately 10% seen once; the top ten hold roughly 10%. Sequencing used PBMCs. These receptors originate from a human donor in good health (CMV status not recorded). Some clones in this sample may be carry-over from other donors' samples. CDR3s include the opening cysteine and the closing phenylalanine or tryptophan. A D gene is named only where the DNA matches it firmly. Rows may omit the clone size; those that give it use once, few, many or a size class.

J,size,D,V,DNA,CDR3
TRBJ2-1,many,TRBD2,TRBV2,TGTGCCAGCAGTGAAGGAAGCGGGGGGGCGGGGAATGAGCAGTTCTTC,CASSEGSGGAGNEQFF
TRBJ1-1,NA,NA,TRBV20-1,TGCAGTTCAACAGGATTGAACACTGAAGCTTTCTTT,CSSTGLNTEAFF
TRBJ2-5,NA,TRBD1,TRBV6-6,TGTGCCAGCAGTTACCGACAGGGGACCCAGTACTTC,CASSYRQGTQYF
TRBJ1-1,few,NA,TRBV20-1,TGCAGTGCCCCCCGACAGGAAAGTAACACTGAAGCTTTCTTT,CSAPRQESNTEAFF
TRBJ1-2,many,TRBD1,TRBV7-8,TGTGCCAGCAGCTTAAAAGATTGGGACAGCCCCTATGGCTACACCTTC,CASSLKDWDSPYGYTF
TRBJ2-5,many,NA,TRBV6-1,TGTGCCAGCTGTCGGACTACCCTTTACCAAGAGACCCAGTACTTC,CASCRTTLYQETQYF
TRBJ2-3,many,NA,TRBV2,TGTGCCAGCAGTGAACGCAGCGGATTCACAGATACGCAGTATTTT,CASSERSGFTDTQYF
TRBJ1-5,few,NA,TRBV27,TGTGCCAGCGGGGGCAATCAGCCCCAGCATTTT,CASGGNQPQHF
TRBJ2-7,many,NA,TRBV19,TGTGCCAGTAGTAGATATCCGGACCCTGGCCGATACGAGCAGTACTTC,CASSRYPDPGRYEQYF
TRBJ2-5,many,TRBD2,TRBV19,TGTGCCAGTAGCGGGACGGCCCGGCTAGCGGGAGACGGGACCCAGTACTTC,CASSGTARLAGDGTQYF
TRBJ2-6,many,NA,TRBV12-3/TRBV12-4,TGTGCCAGCCGTGAGTCAGGGGCCAACGTCCTGACTTTC,CASRESGANVLTF
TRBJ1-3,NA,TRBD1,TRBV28,TGTGCCAGCAGTTTAAGCCGGACAGGAGCGGGAAACACCATATATTTT,CASSLSRTGAGNTIYF
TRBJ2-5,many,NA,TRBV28,TGTGCCAGCAGTCCTCCGGGACATAAAGAGACCCAGTACTTC,CASSPPGHKETQYF
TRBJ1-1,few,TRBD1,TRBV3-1,TGTGCCAGCAGCCAAGAACAGGGGGGGAACACTGAAGCTTTCTTT,CASSQEQGGNTEAFF
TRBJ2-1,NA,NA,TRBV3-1,TGTGCCAGCAGCCCCAATGTAGGGTACAATGAGCAGTTCTTC,CASSPNVGYNEQFF
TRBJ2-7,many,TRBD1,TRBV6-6,TGTGCCAGCAGTTACAGGGACAGATATAGCGAGCAGTACTTC,CASSYRDRYSEQYF
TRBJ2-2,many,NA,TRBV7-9,TGTGCCAGCAGCTTAGCACTTGCAGGGAGCACCGGGGAGCTGTTTTTT,CASSLALAGSTGELFF
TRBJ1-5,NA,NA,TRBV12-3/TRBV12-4,TGTGCCAGCAGGGGGGCAGGGGATAATCAGCCCCAGCATTTT,CASRGAGDNQPQHF
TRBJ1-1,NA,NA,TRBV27,TGTGCCAGCAGTGGGGGGGGGAACAGGAGGCCTTTCTTT,CASSGGGNRRPFF
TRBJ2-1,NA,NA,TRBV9,TGTGCCAGCAGCGTTTCGCCGGGACCCCCAACCAATGAGCAGTTCTTC,CASSVSPGPPTNEQFF
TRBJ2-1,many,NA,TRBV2,TGTGCCAGCAGGGAGAGACAGGAAGTGACCTTAAATGAGCAGTTCTTC,CASRERQEVTLNEQFF
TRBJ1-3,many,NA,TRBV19,TGTGCCAGTAGTATTGGCCGTTTTGGCTCTGGAAACACCATATATTTT,CASSIGRFGSGNTIYF
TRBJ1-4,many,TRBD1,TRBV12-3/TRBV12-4,TGTGCCAGCAGTTTAGAGGGGGCAGGTCCTAGGAAACTGTTTTTT,CASSLEGAGPRKLFF
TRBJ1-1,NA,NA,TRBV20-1,TGCAGTGCTAGGCAGGCGCTTAACACTGAAGCTTTCTTT,CSARQALNTEAFF
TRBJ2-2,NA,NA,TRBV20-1,TGCAGTGCCACCGGGGTTAACACCGGGGAGCTGTTTTTT,CSATGVNTGELFF
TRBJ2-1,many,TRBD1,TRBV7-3,TGTGCCAGCAGCTTAGGGGCCGGGACAGGGGGCAATGAGCAGTTCTTC,CASSLGAGTGGNEQFF
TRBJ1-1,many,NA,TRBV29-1,TGCAGCGTCGCGGGACGGATGAACACTGAAGCTTTCTTT,CSVAGRMNTEAFF
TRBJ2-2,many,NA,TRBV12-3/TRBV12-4,TGTGCCGCCAAACTTACTTGGGACACCGGGGAGCTGTTTTTT,CAAKLTWDTGELFF
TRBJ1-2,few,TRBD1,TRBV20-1,TGCAGTGCTCCGTTCTGGACAGGGGCCTCTAACTATGGCTACACCTTC,CSAPFWTGASNYGYTF
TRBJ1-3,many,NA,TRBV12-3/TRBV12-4,TGTGCCAGCAGGACTCCCGGGACCTCTGGAAACACCATATATTTT,CASRTPGTSGNTIYF
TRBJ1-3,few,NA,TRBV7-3,TGTGCCAGCAGCTTAGGCTCGACACACTCTGGAAACACCATATATTTT,CASSLGSTHSGNTIYF
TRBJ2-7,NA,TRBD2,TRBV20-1,TGCAGTGCTTCTAGCGGGAGTGTACCGGGTGAGCAGTACTTC,CSASSGSVPGEQYF
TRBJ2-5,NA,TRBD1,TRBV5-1,TGCGCCAGCAGCTCGGGACAGGTTGGAGAGACCCAGTACTTC,CASSSGQVGETQYF
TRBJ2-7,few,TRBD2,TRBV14,TGTGCCAGCAGCCAAGATCGGGGACTAGCGGGCTCCTACGAGCAGTACTTC,CASSQDRGLAGSYEQYF
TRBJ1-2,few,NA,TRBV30,TGTGCCTGGAGCCCGGGGTTGAGTGGCTACACCTTC,CAWSPGLSGYTF
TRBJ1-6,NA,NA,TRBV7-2,TGTGCCAGCAGCCATGGGGTTAACTATTCACCCCTCCACTTT,CASSHGVNYSPLHF